This T cell receptor (beta chain) is from a study of blood T cell repertoires in COVID-19. At the level of the study: Sources were T cells, B-cell-depleted T cells, or PBMCs; the material itself was cDNA or gDNA.

Germline-derived CDR1 and CDR2 are MNHNS and SASEGT. The CDR3 extends over 15 amino acids. The V and J ends lost 3 bases and 1 base respectively, with 12 bases between them. In the original processing: Amplification with reference gene primers provided the estimates of nucleated cell counts. Some clones are missing from TCRdb's copy, which holds only in-frame ones; the method was immunoSEQ multiplex PCR. V and J calls and clone size are given by that table; D and trimming were obtained from the DNA. Of approximately 100,000 clones listed, 80% to 90% are singletons. J is TRBJ1-1 and V is TRBV6-1; D gene uncertain. The receptor was derived from a woman in her 30s with acute or convalescent COVID-19. The specimen was peripheral blood. The CDR3 DNA sequence: TGTGCCAGCAGTGAGCCAAACACGGGGAACACTGAAGCTTTCTTT. Its protein is CASSEPNTGNTEAFF.